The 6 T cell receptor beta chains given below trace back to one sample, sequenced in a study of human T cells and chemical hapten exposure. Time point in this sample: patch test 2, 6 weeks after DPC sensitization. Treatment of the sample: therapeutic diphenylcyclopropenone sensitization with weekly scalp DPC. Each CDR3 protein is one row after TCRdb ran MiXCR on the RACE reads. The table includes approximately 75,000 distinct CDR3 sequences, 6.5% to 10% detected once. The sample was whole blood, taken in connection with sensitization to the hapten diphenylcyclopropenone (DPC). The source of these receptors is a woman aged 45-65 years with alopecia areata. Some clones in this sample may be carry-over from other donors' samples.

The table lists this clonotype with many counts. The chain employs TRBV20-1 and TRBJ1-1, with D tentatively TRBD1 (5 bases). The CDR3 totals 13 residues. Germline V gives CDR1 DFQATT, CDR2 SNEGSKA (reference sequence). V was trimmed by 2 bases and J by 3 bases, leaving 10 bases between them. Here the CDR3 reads CSARQGGDTEAFF. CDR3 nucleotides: TGCAGTGCTAGACAGGGTGGCGACACTGAAGCTTTCTTT.

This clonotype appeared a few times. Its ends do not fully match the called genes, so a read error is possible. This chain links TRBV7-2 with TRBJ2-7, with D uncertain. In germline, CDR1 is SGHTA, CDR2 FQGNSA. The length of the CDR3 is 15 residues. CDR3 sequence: CASSLDMPGSDEQYF. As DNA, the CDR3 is TGTGCCAGCAGCTTAGACATGCCGGGCTCCGACGAGCAGTACTTC.

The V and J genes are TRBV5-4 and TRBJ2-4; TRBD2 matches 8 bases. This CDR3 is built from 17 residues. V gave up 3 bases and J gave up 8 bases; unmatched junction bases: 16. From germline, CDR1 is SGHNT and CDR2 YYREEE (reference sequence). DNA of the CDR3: TGTGCCAGCAGCTCGCGATCCGGGACTAGTATATTGGACATTCAGTACTTC. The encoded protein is CASSSRSGTSILDIQYF.

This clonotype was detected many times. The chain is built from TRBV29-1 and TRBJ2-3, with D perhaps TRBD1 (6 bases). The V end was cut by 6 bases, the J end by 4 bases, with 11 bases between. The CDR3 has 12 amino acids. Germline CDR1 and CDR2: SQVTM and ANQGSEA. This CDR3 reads CSVQGNADTQYF. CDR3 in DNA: TGCAGCGTACAGGGAAACGCAGATACGCAGTATTTT.

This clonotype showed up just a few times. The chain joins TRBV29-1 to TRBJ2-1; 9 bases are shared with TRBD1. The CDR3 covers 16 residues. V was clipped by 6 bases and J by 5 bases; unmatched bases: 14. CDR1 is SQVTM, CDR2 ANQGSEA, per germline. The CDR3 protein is CSVGEGTGPRDNEQFF. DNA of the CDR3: TGCAGCGTCGGAGAAGGGACAGGGCCTAGGGACAATGAGCAGTTCTTC.

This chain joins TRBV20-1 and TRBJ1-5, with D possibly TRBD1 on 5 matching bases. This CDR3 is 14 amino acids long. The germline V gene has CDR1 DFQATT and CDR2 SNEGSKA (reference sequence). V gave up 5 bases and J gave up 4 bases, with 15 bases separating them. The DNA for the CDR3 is TGCAGTGCTCCCCCTCAGACAGCTAATCAGCCCCAGCATTTT. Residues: CSAPPQTANQPQHF.